This T cell receptor (beta chain) was recorded in a study of blood T cell repertoires in COVID-19. Study-level information: PBMCs, B-cell-depleted T cells, or T cells were the source of the cDNA or gDNA that made up the material.

Method: immunoSEQ multiplex PCR; TCRdb's copy keeps in-frame clones and lacks some. This table holds under 450,000 clones, more than 85% found once. Participant ages covered roughly 18 to 89 years across 20 to 25 US areas. Per germline, CDR1 SGHAT and CDR2 FQNNGV. Trimming removed 3 bases from V and 0 bases from J, with 14 bases in between. The CDR3 is 16 amino acids. The V and J genes are TRBV11-2 and TRBJ1-2, with unresolved D. The clonotype was recovered from a middle-aged woman who had been exposed to COVID-19. The sequenced sample was PBMCs or T cells enriched from blood (not recorded which). DNA for the CDR3: TGTGCCAGCAGCTTGGCCCGAGACACGTCTAACTATGGCTACACCTTC. Amino acid sequence: CASSLARDTSNYGYTF.